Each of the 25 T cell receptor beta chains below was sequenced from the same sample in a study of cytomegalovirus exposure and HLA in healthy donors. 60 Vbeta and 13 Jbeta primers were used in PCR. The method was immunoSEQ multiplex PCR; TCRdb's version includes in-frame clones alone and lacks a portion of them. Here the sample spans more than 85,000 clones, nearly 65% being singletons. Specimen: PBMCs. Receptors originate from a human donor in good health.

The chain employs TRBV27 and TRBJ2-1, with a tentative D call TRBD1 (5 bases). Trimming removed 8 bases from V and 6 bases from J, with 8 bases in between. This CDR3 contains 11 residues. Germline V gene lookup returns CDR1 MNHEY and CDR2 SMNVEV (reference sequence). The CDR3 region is CASGHGNEQFF. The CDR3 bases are TGTGCCAGCGGACATGGCAATGAGCAGTTCTTC.

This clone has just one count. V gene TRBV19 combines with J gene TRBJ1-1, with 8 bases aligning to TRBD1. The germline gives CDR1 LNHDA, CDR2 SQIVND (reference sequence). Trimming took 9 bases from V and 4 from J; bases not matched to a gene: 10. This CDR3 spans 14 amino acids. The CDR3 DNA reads TGTGCCAGCGGGCTGGACAGGGAGGCCACTGAAGCTTTCTTT. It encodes CASGLDREATEAFF.

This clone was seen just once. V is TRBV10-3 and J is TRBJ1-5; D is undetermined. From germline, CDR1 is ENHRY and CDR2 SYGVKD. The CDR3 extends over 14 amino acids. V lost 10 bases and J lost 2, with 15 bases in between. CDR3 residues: CATQVGRGNQPQHF. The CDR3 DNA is TGTGCCACCCAGGTCGGGCGGGGCAATCAGCCCCAGCATTTT.

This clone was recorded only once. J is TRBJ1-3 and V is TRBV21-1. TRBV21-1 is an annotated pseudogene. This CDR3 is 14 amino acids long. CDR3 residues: CASKGGNPGNTIYF. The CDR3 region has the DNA TGTGCCAGCAAGGGAGGGAACCCTGGAAACACCATATATTTT.

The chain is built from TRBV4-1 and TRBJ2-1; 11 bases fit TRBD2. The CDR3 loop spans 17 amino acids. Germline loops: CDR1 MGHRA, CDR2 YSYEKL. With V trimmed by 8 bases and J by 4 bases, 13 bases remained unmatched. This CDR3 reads CASVQSAGTSGYNEQFF. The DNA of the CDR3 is TGCGCCAGCGTCCAGAGCGCCGGGACTAGCGGTTACAATGAGCAGTTCTTC.

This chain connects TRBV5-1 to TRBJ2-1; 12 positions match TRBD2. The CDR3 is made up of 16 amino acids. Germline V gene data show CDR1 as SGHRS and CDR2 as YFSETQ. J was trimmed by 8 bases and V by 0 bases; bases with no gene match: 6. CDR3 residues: CASSLAASGRADEQFF. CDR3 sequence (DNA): TGCGCCAGCAGCTTGGCTGCTAGCGGGAGGGCCGATGAGCAGTTCTTC.

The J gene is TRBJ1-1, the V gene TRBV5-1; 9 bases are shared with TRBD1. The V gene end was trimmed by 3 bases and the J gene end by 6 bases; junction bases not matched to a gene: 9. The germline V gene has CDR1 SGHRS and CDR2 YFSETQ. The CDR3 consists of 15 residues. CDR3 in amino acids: CASSYGTGRFSEAFF. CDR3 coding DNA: TGCGCCAGCAGCTATGGGACAGGGCGATTCTCTGAAGCTTTCTTT.

CDR3 region: CASSLVRAGQYEQYF. CDR3 DNA sequence: TGCGCCAGCAGCTTGGTACGCGCAGGACAATACGAGCAGTACTTC. V is TRBV5-1 and J is TRBJ2-7; a possible D gene is TRBD1 (5 bases). Germline V lookup: CDR1 SGHRS, CDR2 YFSETQ. The CDR3 covers 15 residues. V was clipped by 0 bases and J by 4 bases, with 14 bases between them. Together with reference TRBV5-1 and TRBJ2-7, the CDR3 gives the full variable domain: KAGVTQTPRYLIKTRGQQVTLSCSPISGHRSVSWYQQTPGQGLQFLFEYFSETQRNKGNFPGRFSGRQFSNSRSEMNVSTLELGDSALYLCASSLVRAGQYEQYFGPGTRLTVT.

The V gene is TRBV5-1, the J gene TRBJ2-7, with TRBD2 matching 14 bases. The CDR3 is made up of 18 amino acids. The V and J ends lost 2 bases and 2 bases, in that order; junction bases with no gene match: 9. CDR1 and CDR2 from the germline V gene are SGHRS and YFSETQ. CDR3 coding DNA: TGCGCCAGCAGCTTCTTCGGGACTAGCGGGAGTTTGGCCTACGAGCAGTACTTC. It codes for CASSFFGTSGSLAYEQYF.

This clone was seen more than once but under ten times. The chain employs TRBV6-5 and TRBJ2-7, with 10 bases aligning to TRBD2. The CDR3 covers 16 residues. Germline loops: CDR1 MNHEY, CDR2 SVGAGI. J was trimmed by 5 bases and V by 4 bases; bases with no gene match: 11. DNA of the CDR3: TGTGCCAGCAGTTCTTGGGAGGGACTAGCGATTAACGAGCAGTACTTC. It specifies CASSSWEGLAINEQYF.

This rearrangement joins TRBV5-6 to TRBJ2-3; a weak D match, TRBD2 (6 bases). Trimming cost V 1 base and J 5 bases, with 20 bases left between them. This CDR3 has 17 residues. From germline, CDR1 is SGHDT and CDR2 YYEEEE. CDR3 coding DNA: TGTGCCAGCAGCTTGCTTAGCGGCCCCCCGGGAAGAGATACGCAGTATTTT. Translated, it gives CASSLLSGPPGRDTQYF. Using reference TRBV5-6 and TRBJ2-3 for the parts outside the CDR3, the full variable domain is DAGVTQSPTHLIKTRGQQVTLRCSPKSGHDTVSWYQQALGQGPQFIFQYYEEEERQRGNFPDRFSGHQFPNYSSELNVNALLLGDSALYLCASSLLSGPPGRDTQYFGPGTRLTVL.

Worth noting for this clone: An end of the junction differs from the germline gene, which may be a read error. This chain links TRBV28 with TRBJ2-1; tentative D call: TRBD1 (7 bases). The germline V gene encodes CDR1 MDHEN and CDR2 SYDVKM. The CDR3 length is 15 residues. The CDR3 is CASSPRTGGYKEQFF. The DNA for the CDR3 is TGTGCCAGCAGTCCGAGGACAGGAGGGTACAAGGAGCAGTTCTTC.

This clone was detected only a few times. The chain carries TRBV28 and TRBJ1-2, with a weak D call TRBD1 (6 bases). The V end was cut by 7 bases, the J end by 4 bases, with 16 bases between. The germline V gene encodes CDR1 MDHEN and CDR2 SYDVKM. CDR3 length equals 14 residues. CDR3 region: CASTIRGRLYGYTF. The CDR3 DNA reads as TGTGCCAGCACCATCAGGGGACGGCTCTATGGCTACACCTTC.

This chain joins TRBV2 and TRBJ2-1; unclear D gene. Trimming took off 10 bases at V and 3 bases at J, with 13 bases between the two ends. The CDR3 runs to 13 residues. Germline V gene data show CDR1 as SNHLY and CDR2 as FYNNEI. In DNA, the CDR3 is TGTGCCACCGGCCTAGGCGGCTACAATGAGCAGTTCTTC. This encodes CATGLGGYNEQFF.

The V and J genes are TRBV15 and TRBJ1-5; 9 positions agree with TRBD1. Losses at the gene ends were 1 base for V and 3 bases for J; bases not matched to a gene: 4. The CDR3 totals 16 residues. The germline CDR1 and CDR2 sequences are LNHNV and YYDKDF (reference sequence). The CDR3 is CATSRVRTGDNQPQHF. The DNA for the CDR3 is TGTGCCACCAGCAGAGTCCGGACAGGGGACAATCAGCCCCAGCATTTT.

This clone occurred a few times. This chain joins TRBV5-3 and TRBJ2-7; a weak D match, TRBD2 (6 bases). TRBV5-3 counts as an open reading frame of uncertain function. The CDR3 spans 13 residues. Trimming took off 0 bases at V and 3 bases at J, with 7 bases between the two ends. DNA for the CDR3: TGTGCCAGAAGCTTGGGACTAGTCTACGAGCAGTACTTC. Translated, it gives CARSLGLVYEQYF.

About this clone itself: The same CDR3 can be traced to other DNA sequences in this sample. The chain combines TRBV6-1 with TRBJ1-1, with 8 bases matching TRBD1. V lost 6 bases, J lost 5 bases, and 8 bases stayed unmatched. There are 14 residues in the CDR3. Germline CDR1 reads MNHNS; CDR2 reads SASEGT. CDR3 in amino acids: CASSTLTGATEAFF. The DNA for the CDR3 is TGTGCCAGCAGCACTTTGACAGGGGCTACTGAAGCTTTCTTT.

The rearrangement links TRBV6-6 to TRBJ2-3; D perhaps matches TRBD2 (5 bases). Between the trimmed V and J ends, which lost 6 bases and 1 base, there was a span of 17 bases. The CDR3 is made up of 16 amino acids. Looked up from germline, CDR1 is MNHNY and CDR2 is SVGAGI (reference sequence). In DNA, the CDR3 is TGTGCCAGCAGCCCCATTGCCCGGGGAGGCACAGATACGCAGTATTTT. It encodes CASSPIARGGTDTQYF.

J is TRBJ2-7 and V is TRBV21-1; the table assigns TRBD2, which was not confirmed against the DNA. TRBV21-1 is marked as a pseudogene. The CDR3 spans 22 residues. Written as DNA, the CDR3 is TGTGCCAGCAGCAAGGGTTCTTTTTGGATCAGAACCGGGACTAGCGGCTCCTACGAGCAGTACTTC. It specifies CASSKGSFWIRTGTSGSYEQYF.

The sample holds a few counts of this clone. The CDR3 coding sequence is TGTGCCAGTAGTAGCAGTCTGGGGGGCGAGCAGTACTTC. It yields the protein CASSSSLGGEQYF. The chain recombines TRBV19 with TRBJ2-7, with D tentatively TRBD2 (6 bases). Germline CDR1 reads LNHDA; CDR2 reads SQIVND (reference sequence). Trimming removed 4 bases from V and 6 bases from J, with 13 bases in between. CDR3 length equals 13 residues.

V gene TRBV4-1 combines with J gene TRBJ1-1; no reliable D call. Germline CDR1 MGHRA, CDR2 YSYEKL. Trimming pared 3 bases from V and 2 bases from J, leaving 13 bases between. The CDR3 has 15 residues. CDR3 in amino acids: CASSQSAGQNTEAFF. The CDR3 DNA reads TGCGCCAGCAGCCAGTCGGCAGGTCAAAACACTGAAGCTTTCTTT.

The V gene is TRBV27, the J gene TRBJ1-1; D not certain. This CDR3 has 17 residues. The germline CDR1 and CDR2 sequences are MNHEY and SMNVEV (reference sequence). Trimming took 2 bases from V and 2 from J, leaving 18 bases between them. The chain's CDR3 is CASSLSQSRLINTEAFF. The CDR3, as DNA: TGTGCCAGCAGTTTAAGTCAGTCCAGGCTGATTAACACTGAAGCTTTCTTT.

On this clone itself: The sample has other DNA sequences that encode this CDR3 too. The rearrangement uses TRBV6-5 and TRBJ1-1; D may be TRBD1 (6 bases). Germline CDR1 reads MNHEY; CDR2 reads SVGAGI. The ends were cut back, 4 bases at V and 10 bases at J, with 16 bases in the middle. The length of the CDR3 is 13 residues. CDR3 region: CASSSLDRLGAFF. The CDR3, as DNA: TGTGCCAGCAGTTCGTTGGACAGACTGGGAGCTTTCTTT.

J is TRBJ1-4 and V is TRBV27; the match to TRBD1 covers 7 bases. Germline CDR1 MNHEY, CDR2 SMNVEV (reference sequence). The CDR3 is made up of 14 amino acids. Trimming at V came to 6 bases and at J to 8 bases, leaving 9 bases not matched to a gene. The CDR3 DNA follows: TGTGCCAGCAGCCCGACAGGGCGGGGCGAAAAACTGTTTTTT. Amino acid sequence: CASSPTGRGEKLFF. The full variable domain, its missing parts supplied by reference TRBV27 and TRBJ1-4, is EAQVTQNPRYLITVTGKKLTVTCSQNMNHEYMSWYRQDPGLGLRQIYYSMNVEVTDKGDVPEGYKVSRKEKRNFPLILESPSPNQTSLYFCASSPTGRGEKLFFGSGTQLSVL.

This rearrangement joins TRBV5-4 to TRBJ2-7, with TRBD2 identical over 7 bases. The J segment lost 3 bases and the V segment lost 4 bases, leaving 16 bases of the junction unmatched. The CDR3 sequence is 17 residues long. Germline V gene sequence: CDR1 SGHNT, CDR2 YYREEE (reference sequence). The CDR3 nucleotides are TGTGCCAGCAGCCCTACCCCCGGGAGGACATTTAACTACGAGCAGTACTTC. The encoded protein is CASSPTPGRTFNYEQYF. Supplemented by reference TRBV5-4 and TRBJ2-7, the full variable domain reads ETGVTQSPTHLIKTRGQQVTLRCSSQSGHNTVSWYQQALGQGPQFIFQYYREEENGRGNFPPRFSGLQFPNYSSELNVNALELDDSALYLCASSPTPGRTFNYEQYFGPGTRLTVT.